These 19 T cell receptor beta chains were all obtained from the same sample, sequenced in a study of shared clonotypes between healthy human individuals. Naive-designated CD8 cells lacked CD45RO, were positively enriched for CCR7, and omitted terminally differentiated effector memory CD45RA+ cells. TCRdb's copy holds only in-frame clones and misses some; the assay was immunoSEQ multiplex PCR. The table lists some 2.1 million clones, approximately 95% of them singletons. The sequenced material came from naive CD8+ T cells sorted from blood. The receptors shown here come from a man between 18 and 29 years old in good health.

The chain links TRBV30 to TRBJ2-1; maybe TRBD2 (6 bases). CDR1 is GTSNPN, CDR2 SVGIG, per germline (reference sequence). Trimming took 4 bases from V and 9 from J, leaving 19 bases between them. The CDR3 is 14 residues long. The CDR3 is CAWTGGVGLGEQFF. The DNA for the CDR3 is TGTGCCTGGACTGGCGGGGTTGGGTTAGGTGAGCAGTTCTTC.

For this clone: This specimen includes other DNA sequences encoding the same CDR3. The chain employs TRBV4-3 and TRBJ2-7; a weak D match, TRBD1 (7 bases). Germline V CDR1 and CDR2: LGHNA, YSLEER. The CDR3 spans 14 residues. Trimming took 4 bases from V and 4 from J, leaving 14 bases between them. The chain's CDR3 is CASSLRQGGYEQYF. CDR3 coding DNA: TGCGCCAGCAGCCTACGACAGGGAGGTTACGAGCAGTACTTC.

CDR3 residues: CASSPWPGQDTDTQYF. The CDR3 DNA reads TGTGCCAGCTCACCCTGGCCAGGACAGGACACAGATACGCAGTATTTT. The chain employs TRBV18 and TRBJ2-3; 7 nucleotides line up with TRBD1. Trimming took 3 bases from V and 2 from J; bases not matched to a gene: 8. The CDR3 runs to 16 residues. Germline V CDR1 and CDR2: KGHSH, LQKENI.

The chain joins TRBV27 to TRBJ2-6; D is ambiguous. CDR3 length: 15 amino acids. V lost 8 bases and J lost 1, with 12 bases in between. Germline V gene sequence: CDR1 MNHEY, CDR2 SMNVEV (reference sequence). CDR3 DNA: TGTGCCAGCGGCCGGGCCTCTTCTGGGGCCAACGTCCTGACTTTC. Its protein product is CASGRASSGANVLTF.

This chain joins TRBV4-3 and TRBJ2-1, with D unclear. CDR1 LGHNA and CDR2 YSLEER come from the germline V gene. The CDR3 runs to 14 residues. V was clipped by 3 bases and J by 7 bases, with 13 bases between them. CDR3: CASSHTLVGNEQFF. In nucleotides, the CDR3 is TGCGCCAGCAGCCATACATTGGTCGGAAATGAGCAGTTCTTC.

The CDR3 DNA reads TGTGCCAGCAGCGTAGGAGCGGGGGGCCCCACAGATACGCAGTATTTT. Its protein product is CASSVGAGGPTDTQYF. J is TRBJ2-3 and V is TRBV9, with TRBD2 identical over 9 bases. Per the germline V gene, CDR1 is SGDLS and CDR2 is YYNGEE. This CDR3 is built from 16 residues. Trimming cost V 0 bases and J 2 bases; bases outside gene matches: 4.

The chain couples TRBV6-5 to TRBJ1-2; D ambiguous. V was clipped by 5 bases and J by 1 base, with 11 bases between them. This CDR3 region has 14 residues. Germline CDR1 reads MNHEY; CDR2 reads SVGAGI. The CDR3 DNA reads TGTGCCAGCAGTCCCTGGACCGATAACTATGGCTACACCTTC. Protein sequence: CASSPWTDNYGYTF.

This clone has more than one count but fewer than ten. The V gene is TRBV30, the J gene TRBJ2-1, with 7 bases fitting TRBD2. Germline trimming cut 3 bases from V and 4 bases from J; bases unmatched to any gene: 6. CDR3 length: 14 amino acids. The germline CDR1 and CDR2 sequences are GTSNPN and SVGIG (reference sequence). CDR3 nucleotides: TGTGCCTGGAGAGGCGGGGGTGGATACAATGAGCAGTTCTTC. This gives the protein CAWRGGGGYNEQFF.

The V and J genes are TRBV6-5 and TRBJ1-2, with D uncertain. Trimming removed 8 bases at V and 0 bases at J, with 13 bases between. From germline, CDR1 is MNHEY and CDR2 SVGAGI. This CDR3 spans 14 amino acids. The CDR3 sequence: CASAYYGTNYGYTF. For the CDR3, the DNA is TGTGCCAGCGCCTACTACGGGACTAACTATGGCTACACCTTC.

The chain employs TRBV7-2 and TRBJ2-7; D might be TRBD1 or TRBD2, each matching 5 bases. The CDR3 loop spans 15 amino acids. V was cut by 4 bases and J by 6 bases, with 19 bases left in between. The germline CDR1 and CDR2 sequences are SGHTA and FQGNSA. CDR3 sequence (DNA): TGTGCCAGCAGCTCAACCCCGGGGACCCTCGGCGAGCAGTACTTC. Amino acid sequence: CASSSTPGTLGEQYF.

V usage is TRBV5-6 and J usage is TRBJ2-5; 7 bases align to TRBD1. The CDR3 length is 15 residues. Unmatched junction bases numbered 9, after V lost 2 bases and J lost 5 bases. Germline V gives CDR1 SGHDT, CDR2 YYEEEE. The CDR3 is CASSFVQGFRETQYF. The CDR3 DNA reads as TGTGCCAGCAGCTTTGTACAGGGGTTCAGGGAGACCCAGTACTTC.

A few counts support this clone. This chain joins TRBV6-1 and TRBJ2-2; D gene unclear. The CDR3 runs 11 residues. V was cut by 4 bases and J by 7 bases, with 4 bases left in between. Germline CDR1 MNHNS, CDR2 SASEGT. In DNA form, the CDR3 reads TGTGCCAGCAGTGCGAACGGGGAGCTGTTTTTT. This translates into CASSANGELFF.

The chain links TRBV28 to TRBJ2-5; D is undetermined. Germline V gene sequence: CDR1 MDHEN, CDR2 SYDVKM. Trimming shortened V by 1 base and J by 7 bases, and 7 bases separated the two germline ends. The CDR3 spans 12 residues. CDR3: CASSLFLGTQYF. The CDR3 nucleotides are TGTGCCAGCAGTTTATTTCTTGGGACCCAGTACTTC.

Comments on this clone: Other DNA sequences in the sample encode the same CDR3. The CDR3 here is CASSPLDGYEQYF. Here the CDR3 DNA reads TGTGCCAGCAGCCCACTCGACGGCTACGAGCAGTACTTC. The gene calls are TRBV7-9 and TRBJ2-7; D gene uncertain. Per germline, CDR1 SEHNR and CDR2 FQNEAQ (reference sequence). This CDR3 spans 13 amino acids. V lost 5 bases to trimming and J lost 3 bases, with 11 bases between them.

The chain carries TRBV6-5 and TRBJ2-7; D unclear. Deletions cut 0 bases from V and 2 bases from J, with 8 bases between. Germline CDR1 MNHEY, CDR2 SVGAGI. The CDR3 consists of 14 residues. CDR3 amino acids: CASSYSLTPYEQYF. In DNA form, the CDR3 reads TGTGCCAGCAGTTACTCACTCACTCCCTACGAGCAGTACTTC.

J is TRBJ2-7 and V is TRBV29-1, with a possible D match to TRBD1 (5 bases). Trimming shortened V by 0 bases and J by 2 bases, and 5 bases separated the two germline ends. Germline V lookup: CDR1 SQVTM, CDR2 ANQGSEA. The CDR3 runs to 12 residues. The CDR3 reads CSVEEQAYEQYF. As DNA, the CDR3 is TGCAGCGTTGAAGAACAGGCCTACGAGCAGTACTTC.

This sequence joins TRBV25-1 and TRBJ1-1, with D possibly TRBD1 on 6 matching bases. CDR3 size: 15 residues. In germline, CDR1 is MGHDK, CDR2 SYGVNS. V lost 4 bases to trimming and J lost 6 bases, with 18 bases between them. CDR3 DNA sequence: TGTGCCAGCAGTGGCCCCGGGGGCGCTTTGGCTGAAGCTTTCTTT. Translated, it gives CASSGPGGALAEAFF.

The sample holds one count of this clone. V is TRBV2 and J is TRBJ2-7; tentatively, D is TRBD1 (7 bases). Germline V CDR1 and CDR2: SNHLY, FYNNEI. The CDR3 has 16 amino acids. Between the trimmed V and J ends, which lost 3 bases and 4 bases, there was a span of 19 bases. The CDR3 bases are TGTGCCAGCAGTGACCCCCCAGGGGGGACAGAGTACGAGCAGTACTTC. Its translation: CASSDPPGGTEYEQYF.

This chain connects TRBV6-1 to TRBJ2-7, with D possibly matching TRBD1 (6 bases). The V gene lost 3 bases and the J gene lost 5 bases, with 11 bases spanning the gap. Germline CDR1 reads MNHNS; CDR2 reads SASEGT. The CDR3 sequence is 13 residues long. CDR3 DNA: TGTGCCAGCAGTGACCCAGGGGTCCACGAGCAGTACTTC. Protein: CASSDPGVHEQYF.